The following is a T cell receptor beta chain sequence with its context. Antigen: not known. CDR1 SNHLY and CDR2 FYNNEI come from the germline V gene. The V end was cut by 3 bases, the J end by 0 bases, with 9 bases between. CDR3 length equals 15 residues. These data belong to a study of T cell repertoires in cytomegalovirus infection. On the study more broadly: HLA-B-restricted CMV epitopes that are well studied, plus recently identified HLA-C-restricted ones, were used by the study.

Via MiXCR, TCRdb re-called the reads, giving one row per CDR3 protein. The table has about 110,000 distinct CDR3 sequences, approximately 28% seen once; the top ten hold 81%. Sequences were derived from CD8+ T cells from cultured PBMCs, sampled from culture after CMV antigen stimulation. The clonotype was recovered from a human donor in good health (CMV status not recorded). Some clones in this sample may be carry-over from other donors' samples. This chain uses TRBV2 with TRBJ1-3, with D unclear. The CDR3 loop is CASSEASYSGNTIYF. CDR3 in DNA: TGTGCCAGCAGTGAGGCCAGCTACTCTGGAAACACCATATATTTT.